Below, 21 T cell receptor beta chains from the same sample are listed, as sequenced in a study of blood T cell repertoires in COVID-19. Sequencing was performed with immunoSEQ multiplex PCR; in TCRdb, only in-frame clones are kept and a portion is missing. This sample has about 380,000 clones, with around 92% found just once. Sequenced input: peripheral blood. These TCRs come from a man in his forties with acute or convalescent COVID-19.

The CDR3 nucleotides read TGCGCCAGCAGCCACCCGGGACTTGAATACAATGAGCAGTTCTTC. It codes for CASSHPGLEYNEQFF. This chain connects TRBV4-1 to TRBJ2-1; D might be TRBD2 (6 bases). V was cut by 3 bases and J by 4 bases, with 13 bases left in between. The CDR3 has 15 residues. Germline CDR1 MGHRA, CDR2 YSYEKL.

This rearrangement joins TRBV9 to TRBJ2-2, with D possibly being TRBD2 (6 bases). The CDR3 consists of 16 residues. Germline V gene data show CDR1 as SGDLS and CDR2 as YYNGEE. V was pared by 2 bases and J by 2 bases, with 13 bases between. In nucleotides, the CDR3 is TGTGCCAGCAGCGTCGGGTCTAGCGCAAACACCGGGGAGCTGTTTTTT. It yields the protein CASSVGSSANTGELFF. The full variable domain, rest sourced from reference TRBV9 and TRBJ2-2, is DSGVTQTPKHLITATGQRVTLRCSPRSGDLSVYWYQQSLDQGLQFLIQYYNGEERAKGNILERFSAQQFPDLHSELNLSSLELGDSALYFCASSVGSSANTGELFFGEGSRLTVL.

The chain carries TRBV27 and TRBJ2-7, with D perhaps matching TRBD2 (5 bases). The CDR3 runs 15 residues. Per the germline V gene, CDR1 is MNHEY and CDR2 is SMNVEV (reference sequence). The V and J ends lost 1 base and 3 bases respectively, with 13 bases between them. CDR3 protein: CASSLFRDGLYEQYF. CDR3 coding DNA: TGTGCCAGCAGTTTATTCCGAGACGGACTCTACGAGCAGTACTTC.

The CDR3 protein is CSASRDTLLNTEAFF. The CDR3 DNA sequence: TGCAGTGCTAGTAGGGACACTCTTTTGAACACTGAAGCTTTCTTT. The genes are TRBV20-1 and TRBJ1-1; D possibly corresponds to TRBD1 (6 bases). Germline loops: CDR1 DFQATT, CDR2 SNEGSKA (reference sequence). V was pared by 3 bases and J by 0 bases, with 14 bases between. CDR3 length equals 15 residues.

This clone appeared a few times. CDR3 protein: CATSSGGAQGEQFF. The CDR3 bases are TGTGCCACCAGTAGCGGGGGGGCACAGGGTGAGCAGTTCTTC. The chain combines TRBV24-1 with TRBJ2-1, with 10 bases that match TRBD2. The CDR3 contains 14 residues. Germline CDR1 is KGHDR and CDR2 is SFDVKD. V lost 6 bases, J lost 9 bases, and 7 bases stayed unmatched.

In its sample, this clone was seen many times. This rearrangement joins TRBV9 to TRBJ1-4, with 8 bases that match TRBD1. CDR1 and CDR2 (germline): SGDLS, YYNGEE. Trimming cost V 4 bases and J 4 bases; bases outside gene matches: 6. The CDR3 has 15 amino acids. CDR3 residues: CASSSYDRGNEKLFF. In DNA form, the CDR3 reads TGTGCCAGCAGCTCCTACGACAGGGGTAATGAAAAACTGTTTTTT. Variable domain in full (rest from reference TRBV9 and TRBJ1-4): DSGVTQTPKHLITATGQRVTLRCSPRSGDLSVYWYQQSLDQGLQFLIQYYNGEERAKGNILERFSAQQFPDLHSELNLSSLELGDSALYFCASSSYDRGNEKLFFGSGTQLSVL.

The rearrangement joins TRBV7-6 to TRBJ1-1; D is undetermined. CDR3 length equals 15 residues. Germline CDR1 SGHVS, CDR2 FNYEAQ. V was pared by 0 bases and J by 8 bases, with 16 bases between. The DNA of the CDR3 is TGTGCCAGCAGCTTAGCCGTCAAGCGTCCCTCGGAAGCTTTCTTT. This gives the protein CASSLAVKRPSEAFF.

The chain employs TRBV6-5 and TRBJ1-6; D perhaps matches TRBD1 (6 bases). The V end lost 5 bases, the J end lost 6 bases, and 14 bases lay between the germline ends. Germline CDR1 is MNHEY and CDR2 is SVGAGI. The CDR3 contains 15 residues. CDR3 in DNA: TGTGCCAGCAGTCCCAGGGGCGTGAGTAATTCACCCCTCCACTTT. It codes for CASSPRGVSNSPLHF.

The chain uses TRBV4-1 and TRBJ1-2, with 9 positions matching TRBD1. Germline CDR1 MGHRA, CDR2 YSYEKL. V shed 0 bases, J shed 4 bases, and the junction held 3 bases outside the gene matches. This CDR3 contains 15 residues. The CDR3 protein is CASSQEWDRAYGYTF. In DNA, the CDR3 is TGCGCCAGCAGCCAAGAGTGGGACAGGGCCTATGGCTACACCTTC.

V gene TRBV28 combines with J gene TRBJ1-2, with D hard to call. The CDR3 is made up of 14 amino acids. The V and J ends lost 3 bases and 5 bases respectively, with 13 bases between them. From germline, CDR1 is MDHEN and CDR2 SYDVKM. CDR3 amino acids: CASSFSLGEYGYTF. In DNA form, the CDR3 reads TGTGCCAGCAGTTTTTCTTTGGGAGAATATGGCTACACCTTC.

The chain joins TRBV6-6 to TRBJ1-4, with TRBD1 as a possible D gene (5 bases). Germline values: CDR1 MNHNY, CDR2 SVGAGI (reference sequence). The CDR3 is made up of 13 amino acids. The V and J ends lost 5 bases and 4 bases respectively, with 8 bases between them. The CDR3 here is CASSGTDNEKLFF. In DNA form, the CDR3 reads TGTGCCAGCAGTGGGACTGATAATGAAAAACTGTTTTTT.

This clone appeared a single time. The chain links TRBV20-1 to TRBJ2-1, with D hard to call. The CDR3 extends over 12 amino acids. The V end lost 3 bases, the J end lost 4 bases, and 7 bases lay between the germline ends. Germline CDR1 and CDR2: DFQATT and SNEGSKA (reference sequence). This CDR3 is CSASPRYNEQFF. For the CDR3, the DNA is TGCAGTGCTAGTCCCCGGTACAATGAGCAGTTCTTC.

The chain couples TRBV5-1 to TRBJ2-2; 7 bases agree with TRBD2. Germline V CDR1 and CDR2: SGHRS, YFSETQ. This CDR3 contains 16 residues. After removal of 4 bases from V and 3 bases from J, the junction contained 9 bases not matched to a gene. The CDR3 sequence is CASSQGRERYTGELFF. As DNA, the CDR3 is TGCGCCAGCAGCCAAGGGCGGGAGCGATACACCGGGGAGCTGTTTTTT.

The chain carries TRBV6-6 and TRBJ2-1; weak D call: TRBD1 (5 bases). V gave up 0 bases and J gave up 8 bases, with 14 bases separating them. This CDR3 region has 15 residues. Germline-derived CDR1 and CDR2 are MNHNY and SVGAGI (reference sequence). In nucleotides, the CDR3 is TGTGCCAGCAGTTACTCGACAGTTCATATTGATGAGCAGTTCTTC. Residues: CASSYSTVHIDEQFF.

A word on this clone: This sample also contains other DNA sequences that code for the same CDR3. This chain joins TRBV12-3 or TRBV12-4 and TRBJ2-1, with D possibly being TRBD1 (6 bases). V gave up 1 base and J gave up 7 bases, with 8 bases separating them. This CDR3 region has 13 residues. CDR3 residues: CASSLDRANEQFF. The CDR3 nucleotides are TGTGCCAGCAGTTTAGACAGGGCAAATGAGCAGTTCTTC.

The CDR3 DNA follows: TGTGCCAGTAGTATAGGTCTAGCGAGGATGGCAGATACGCAGTATTTT. The encoded protein is CASSIGLARMADTQYF. The chain is built from TRBV19 and TRBJ2-3; tentative D call: TRBD2 (6 bases). CDR3 length: 16 residues. The V end was cut by 1 base, the J end by 4 bases, with 15 bases between. Germline V CDR1 and CDR2: LNHDA, SQIVND (reference sequence).

J is TRBJ2-1 and V is TRBV6-4, with 11 positions matching TRBD2. The CDR3 totals 16 residues. Looked up from germline, CDR1 is MRHNA and CDR2 is SNTAGT. Trimming removed 3 bases from V and 4 bases from J; junction bases left unmatched: 5. DNA of the CDR3: TGTGCCAGCAGTGAAATAGCGGGAGGGGGATACAATGAGCAGTTCTTC. It is translated as CASSEIAGGGYNEQFF.

V usage is TRBV14 and J usage is TRBJ1-5; D possibly corresponds to TRBD1 (5 bases). The length of the CDR3 is 15 residues. In germline, CDR1 is SGHDN, CDR2 FVKESK. Trimming shortened V by 5 bases and J by 2 bases, and 13 bases separated the two germline ends. Written as DNA, the CDR3 is TGTGCCAGCAGCTTTTGGGGGGTTGGCAATCAGCCCCAGCATTTT. It encodes CASSFWGVGNQPQHF.

The V and J genes are TRBV19 and TRBJ1-6, with 8 bases lining up with TRBD1. Germline V lookup: CDR1 LNHDA, CDR2 SQIVND (reference sequence). The CDR3 extends over 16 amino acids. V was clipped by 3 bases and J by 9 bases; unmatched bases: 10. The CDR3 spells CASSIRRGRGTSPLHF. The DNA of the CDR3 is TGTGCCAGTAGTATCCGCAGGGGGCGCGGAACTTCACCCCTCCACTTT.

This rearrangement joins TRBV5-4 to TRBJ2-7, with TRBD2 matching 10 bases. CDR1 SGHNT and CDR2 YYREEE come from the germline V gene (reference sequence). V lost 2 bases and J lost 5; bases outside the gene matches: 7. The CDR3 sequence is 15 residues long. The CDR3: CASSFTSGISDEQYF. As DNA, the CDR3 is TGTGCCAGCAGCTTTACTAGCGGGATTTCAGACGAGCAGTACTTC.

The chain has TRBV12-3 or TRBV12-4 and TRBJ1-1; D is undetermined. V shed 3 bases and J shed 8 bases, with 13 bases lying between them. The CDR3 is 13 residues long. The CDR3 loop is CASSLAEPSEAFF. In DNA, the CDR3 is TGTGCCAGCAGTTTGGCGGAGCCATCGGAAGCTTTCTTT.